This T cell receptor (beta chain) appears in the sequencing data of a study of T cells after yellow fever vaccination. TCRdb re-analysed the 5' RACE reads in MiXCR, keeping a single row per CDR3 protein. This sample has about 550,000 distinct CDR3 sequences; approximately 21% occur once, and the top ten carry 13% to 15%. Study findings and constraints: Once the booster was given, most primary-vaccination clones reappeared, at more than 95% for CD4 and over 85% for CD8.

This clonotype was detected a few times. The antigen remains unidentified. With 9 bases removed from V and 1 base from J, the gap between germline ends came to 13 bases. This CDR3 comprises 13 residues. Germline values: CDR1 SEHNR, CDR2 FQNEAQ (reference sequence). The sequenced sample was PBMCs, obtained 15 days after the yellow fever booster vaccination. This clonotype originated in a man younger than 45 who received the YFV17D yellow fever vaccine. The chain links TRBV7-9 to TRBJ2-7; D ambiguous. In DNA, the CDR3 is TGTGCCAGTACTTCCTTGACTTCCTACGAGCAGTACTTC. Translation gives CASTSLTSYEQYF.